This TCR beta chain was documented in a study of T-cell reconstitution after alpha-beta-depleted transplantation in children. TCRbeta library construction was performed incorporating unique molecular identifiers. TCRdb itself ran the PCR reads through MiXCR, one entry per CDR3 protein. The table records more than 450,000 distinct CDR3 sequences, about 16% of them present only once. This clonotype has only a few counts. The ends lost 2 bases at V and 3 bases at J; junction bases unmatched: 6. This CDR3 is 16 amino acids long. This TCR was sampled from a human donor who donated a stem cell graft to a child with acute lymphoblastic leukemia. The chain has TRBV12-3 or TRBV12-4 and TRBJ2-1, with 8 positions matching TRBD2. This specimen was PBMCs from the stem cell graft donor, taken from the stem cell graft. The CDR3 region has the DNA TGTGCCAGCAGTTTATTAGGGACTAGGGACTACAATGAGCAGTTCTTC. Translated: CASSLLGTRDYNEQFF.